This TCR beta chain was sequenced in a study of T-cell memory formation after mild COVID-19. There are 14 residues in the CDR3. Trimming took 4 bases from V and 5 from J; bases not matched to a gene: 4. Amplification by 5'RACE using constant-segment primers produced TCR alpha and TCR beta cDNA libraries that carried sample barcodes and UMIs. One entry per CDR3 protein, called by TCRdb with MiXCR from the 5' RACE reads. The table records a few hundred thousand distinct CDR3 sequences, 15% to 20% of them present only once. The specimen sequenced was PBMCs or a T cell subset sorted from them (not recorded which). The chain employs TRBV12-3 or TRBV12-4 and TRBJ1-1, with 10 bases aligning to TRBD1. The source of this sequence is a man younger than 35 who had mild COVID-19 (a few samples of this study predate the infection). Cell type and time point are not known. As DNA, the CDR3 is TGTGCCAGCAGTTCGACAGGGGGCGGGACTGAAGCTTTCTTT. It is translated as CASSSTGGGTEAFF.